This T cell receptor (beta chain) was captured in a study of Ad26.COV2.S vaccination and SARS-CoV-2 variants. Study findings and constraints: Spike-specific TCR breadth was greater after Ad26.COV2.S than placebo. Analytic work on TCR breadth and depth might have understated the full extent of total T cell responses.

V was trimmed by 4 bases and J by 5 bases, leaving 20 bases between them. Germline values: CDR1 GTSNPN, CDR2 SVGIG (reference sequence). This CDR3 region has 15 residues. Details on this clone: Its antigen is not known.

Measured with immunoSEQ multiplex PCR; TCRdb has only the in-frame clones, and not every one. This repertoire shows more than 150,000 clones, 87% found once; its top ten account for approximately 6%. The starting material was peripheral blood, obtained after recovery from COVID-19. The receptor's source is a human donor who had recovered from COVID-19. The chain combines TRBV30 with TRBJ2-5; the D call may be TRBD1 or TRBD2 (6 bases each). The CDR3 coding sequence is TGTGCCTGGAACGCGTTGGGGGGCCCAATGGAGACCCAGTACTTC. This encodes CAWNALGGPMETQYF.